This passage covers 18 T cell receptor beta chains from one sample sequenced in a study of T cell repertoires in cytomegalovirus infection. These receptors' antigens are unknown. TCRdb re-derived calls from the reads in MiXCR, one entry per CDR3 protein. The sample holds about 83,000 distinct CDR3 sequences, approximately 32% seen once. The starting material was CD8+ T cells from cultured PBMCs, obtained from culture after CMV antigen stimulation. The receptors shown here come from a human donor in good health (CMV status not recorded). Some clones in this sample may be carry-over from other donors' samples.

V and J are TRBV29-1 and TRBJ1-2, with 8 bases that match TRBD1. Trimming cost V 6 bases and J 6 bases; bases outside gene matches: 18. The germline gives CDR1 SQVTM, CDR2 ANQGSEA. The CDR3 spans 16 residues. CDR3 sequence reads: CSVNPGSLAGGDGYTF. In DNA, the CDR3 is TGCAGCGTCAACCCAGGATCCTTGGCAGGGGGCGATGGCTACACCTTC.

V gene TRBV12-3 or TRBV12-4 combines with J gene TRBJ2-2; 11 bases fit TRBD1. The CDR3 runs 16 residues. Trimming cost V 5 bases and J 6 bases; bases outside gene matches: 8. CDR3 loop: CASSTWTGGSPGELFF. The DNA of the CDR3 is TGTGCCAGCAGTACTTGGACAGGGGGCTCCCCCGGGGAGCTGTTTTTT.

This clonotype has a handful of counts. The chain uses TRBV20-1 and TRBJ2-7; 9 nucleotides agree with TRBD1. V lost 4 bases to trimming and J lost 2 bases; unmatched junction nucleotides: 6. Germline V gives CDR1 DFQATT, CDR2 SNEGSKA (reference sequence). This CDR3 is built from 14 residues. The CDR3 here is CSANRDRVPYEQYF. The CDR3 region has the DNA TGCAGTGCTAACCGGGACAGGGTGCCCTACGAGCAGTACTTC.

This clonotype came up a few times. The chain is built from TRBV7-6 and TRBJ2-7; D uncertain. Germline V gene sequence: CDR1 SGHVS, CDR2 FNYEAQ. V lost 2 bases and J 7 bases, leaving 12 bases between the germline ends. The CDR3 spans 13 residues. The CDR3 reads CASSLWEGEEQYF. As DNA, the CDR3 is TGTGCCAGCAGCTTATGGGAAGGAGAGGAGCAGTACTTC.

This clonotype was seen a handful of times. This chain links TRBV4-1 with TRBJ1-1; D unresolved. The CDR3 length is 15 residues. Trimming stripped 0 bases from V and 5 bases from J, with 13 bases between. Per the germline V gene, CDR1 is MGHRA and CDR2 is YSYEKL. The CDR3 nucleotides are TGCGCCAGCAGCCAAGAGGCGACCTTGAGGACTGAAGCTTTCTTT. Translated, it gives CASSQEATLRTEAFF.

This chain connects TRBV9 to TRBJ2-3; 8 bases line up with TRBD2. This CDR3 spans 16 amino acids. Germline V gives CDR1 SGDLS, CDR2 YYNGEE. V trimming: 2 bases; J trimming: 6 bases; junction bases outside the gene matches: 11. CDR3 DNA: TGTGCCAGCAGCGTTTCGGGGGGGACAACTAGGGATACGCAGTATTTT. This codes for CASSVSGGTTRDTQYF.

This clonotype has only a few counts. The chain joins TRBV28 to TRBJ1-3; 8 positions agree with TRBD1. CDR1 MDHEN and CDR2 SYDVKM come from the germline V gene. J was trimmed by 0 bases and V by 4 bases; bases with no gene match: 20. The CDR3 has 21 residues. The CDR3 DNA reads TGTGCCAGCAGTTCCCTCGGACAGGGCATCCTCTGGGTGAACTCTGGAAACACCATATATTTT. Its protein product is CASSSLGQGILWVNSGNTIYF.

There are a few counts of this clonotype. V gene TRBV10-3 combines with J gene TRBJ2-1; weak D call: TRBD2 (5 bases). CDR1 is ENHRY, CDR2 SYGVKD, per germline. The CDR3 extends over 16 amino acids. Trimming left V 3 bases short and J 0 bases short, with 12 bases between. CDR3 region: CAISDRGRGSYNEQFF. The CDR3 DNA sequence: TGTGCCATCAGTGACCGTGGACGGGGCTCCTACAATGAGCAGTTCTTC.

The table lists this clonotype with a few counts. This chain connects TRBV29-1 to TRBJ1-2; no clear D. The CDR3 loop spans 12 amino acids. The germline V gene has CDR1 SQVTM and CDR2 ANQGSEA. The V and J ends lost 3 bases and 6 bases respectively, with 11 bases between them. Here the CDR3 reads CSVDLGRDGYTF. CDR3 in DNA: TGCAGCGTTGATCTCGGGAGAGATGGCTACACCTTC.

This chain uses TRBV25-1 with TRBJ1-1, with a possible D match to TRBD1 (6 bases). Germline V gene data show CDR1 as MGHDK and CDR2 as SYGVNS. The CDR3 is 13 residues long. V gave up 2 bases and J gave up 4 bases, with 8 bases separating them. CDR3 protein: CASSEGGLTEAFF. The CDR3 DNA sequence: TGTGCCAGCAGTGAAGGGGGGCTCACTGAAGCTTTCTTT.

This clonotype has only a few counts. The chain combines TRBV12-3 or TRBV12-4 with TRBJ2-5, with TRBD1 as a possible D gene (6 bases). This CDR3 region has 15 residues. V lost 7 bases and J lost 5, with 20 bases in between. The CDR3 spells CASTLGTGFMETQYF. DNA of the CDR3: TGTGCCAGCACTCTGGGCACAGGGTTTATGGAGACCCAGTACTTC.

The rearrangement joins TRBV2 to TRBJ2-5; D may be TRBD2 (5 bases). CDR3 length: 13 residues. CDR1 and CDR2 from the germline V gene are SNHLY and FYNNEI. V was clipped by 6 bases and J by 3 bases, with 11 bases between them. The chain's CDR3 is CASREATEETQYF. Here the CDR3 DNA reads TGTGCCAGCAGGGAGGCGACCGAAGAGACCCAGTACTTC.

In its sample, this clonotype was seen a few times. V is TRBV7-3 and J is TRBJ2-1; maybe TRBD2 (7 bases). With 5 bases removed from V and 0 bases from J, the gap between germline ends came to 20 bases. This CDR3 contains 18 residues. Germline V CDR1 and CDR2: SGHTA, FQGTGA. CDR3 nucleotide sequence: TGTGCCAGCAGCCCCCAGGGTCGGGGGGCCTACTCCTACAATGAGCAGTTCTTC. Translating gives CASSPQGRGAYSYNEQFF.

This clonotype showed up many times. This chain links TRBV27 with TRBJ2-3; no firm D call. The CDR3 runs to 16 residues. Looked up from germline, CDR1 is MNHEY and CDR2 is SMNVEV (reference sequence). Between the trimmed V and J ends, which lost 2 bases and 0 bases, there was a span of 12 bases. CDR3 DNA sequence: TGTGCCAGCAGTTTAACGGGTGGATCTAGCACAGATACGCAGTATTTT. Translating it yields CASSLTGGSSTDTQYF.

The V and J genes are TRBV19 and TRBJ2-1; the D gene is possibly TRBD2 (5 bases). From germline, CDR1 is LNHDA and CDR2 SQIVND (reference sequence). V lost 3 bases and J 5 bases, leaving 20 bases between the germline ends. The CDR3 is 17 amino acids. CDR3 region: CASSMGFTDSVNNEQFF. The DNA of the CDR3 is TGTGCCAGTAGTATGGGATTTACGGACTCAGTTAACAATGAGCAGTTCTTC.

This clonotype came up a few times. Its ends do not fully match the called genes, so a read error is possible. The chain couples TRBV7-9 to TRBJ2-7, with D hard to call. Per germline, CDR1 SEHNR and CDR2 FQNEAQ (reference sequence). There are 14 residues in the CDR3. CDR3 bases: TGTGCCAGCAGTTTCCCCGGTGGCCCCTACGAGCAGGACTTC. Translating it yields CASSFPGGPYEQDF.

Ten or more counts support this clonotype. CDR3 DNA sequence: TGTGCCAGCAGCCTCGGGACTAGCGGGGGTAGCTCCTACAATGAGCAGTTCTTC. Amino acid sequence: CASSLGTSGGSSYNEQFF. This chain connects TRBV4-2 to TRBJ2-1; 14 positions match TRBD2. The J segment lost 0 bases and the V segment lost 4 bases, leaving 5 bases of the junction unmatched. The germline V gene has CDR1 LGHNA and CDR2 YNFKEQ. The CDR3 totals 18 residues.

This clonotype was recorded at least ten times. The V call is TRBV7-2, the J call TRBJ2-2; D call uncertain. V was pared by 4 bases and J by 0 bases, with 3 bases between. Germline loops: CDR1 SGHTA, CDR2 FQGNSA. The CDR3 is 13 amino acids. CDR3 nucleotides: TGTGCCAGCAGCTCCACGAACACCGGGGAGCTGTTTTTT. Translation: CASSSTNTGELFF.